This T cell receptor beta chain is drawn from a study of blood T cell repertoires in COVID-19. Overall study: The analysed material was cDNA or gDNA that came from T cells, B-cell-depleted T cells, or PBMCs.

Produced via immunoSEQ multiplex PCR; TCRdb's table is partial and in-frame only. The sample has 150,000 or so clones, around 87% seen once. The length of the CDR3 is 15 residues. Germline loops: CDR1 SGHAT, CDR2 FQDESV (reference sequence). The V and J ends lost 5 bases and 6 bases, in that order; junction bases with no gene match: 10. This chain connects TRBV11-1 to TRBJ2-1; TRBD2 aligns across 7 bases. Sample: peripheral blood. This TCR came from a man aged 60 to 75 with COVID-19, enrolled during active disease. CDR3 in DNA: TGTGCCAGCAGCCGTTCTAGCGGAAGTACCAATGAGCAGTTCTTC. It yields the protein CASSRSSGSTNEQFF.